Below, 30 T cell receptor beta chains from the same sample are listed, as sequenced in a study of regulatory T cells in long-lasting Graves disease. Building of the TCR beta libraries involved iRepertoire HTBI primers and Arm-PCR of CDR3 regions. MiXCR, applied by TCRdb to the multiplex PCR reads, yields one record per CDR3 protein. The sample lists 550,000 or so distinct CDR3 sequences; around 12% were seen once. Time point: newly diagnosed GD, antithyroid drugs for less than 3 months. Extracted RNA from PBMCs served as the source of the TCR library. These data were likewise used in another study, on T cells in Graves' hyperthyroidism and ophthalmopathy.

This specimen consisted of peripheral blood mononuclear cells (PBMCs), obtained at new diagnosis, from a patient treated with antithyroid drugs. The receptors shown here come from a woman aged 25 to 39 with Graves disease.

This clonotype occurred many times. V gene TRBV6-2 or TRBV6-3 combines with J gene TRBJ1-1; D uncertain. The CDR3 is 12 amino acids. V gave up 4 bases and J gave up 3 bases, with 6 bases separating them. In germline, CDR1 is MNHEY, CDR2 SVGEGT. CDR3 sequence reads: CASSLAYTEAFF. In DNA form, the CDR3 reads TGTGCCAGCAGTTTGGCCTACACTGAAGCTTTCTTT.

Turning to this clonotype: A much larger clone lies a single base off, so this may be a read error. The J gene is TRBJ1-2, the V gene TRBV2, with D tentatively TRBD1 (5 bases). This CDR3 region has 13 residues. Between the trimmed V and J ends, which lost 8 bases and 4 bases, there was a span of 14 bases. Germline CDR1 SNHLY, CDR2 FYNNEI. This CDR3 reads CASGDRGRYGYTF. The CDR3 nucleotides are TGTGCCAGCGGCGATCGGGGCCGCTATGGCTACACCTTC.

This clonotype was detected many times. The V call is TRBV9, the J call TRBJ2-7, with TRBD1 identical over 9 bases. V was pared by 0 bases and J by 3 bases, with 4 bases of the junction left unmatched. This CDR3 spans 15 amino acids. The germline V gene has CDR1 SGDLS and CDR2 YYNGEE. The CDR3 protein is CASSVGTGGYYEQYF. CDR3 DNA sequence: TGTGCCAGCAGCGTAGGTACAGGGGGCTACTACGAGCAGTACTTC.

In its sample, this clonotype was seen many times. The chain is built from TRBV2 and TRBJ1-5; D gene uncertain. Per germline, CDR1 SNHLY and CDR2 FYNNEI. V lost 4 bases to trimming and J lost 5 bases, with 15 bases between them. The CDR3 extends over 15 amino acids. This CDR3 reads CASSVFRRSDQPQHF. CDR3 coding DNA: TGTGCCAGCAGTGTCTTCAGGAGGTCCGATCAGCCCCAGCATTTT.

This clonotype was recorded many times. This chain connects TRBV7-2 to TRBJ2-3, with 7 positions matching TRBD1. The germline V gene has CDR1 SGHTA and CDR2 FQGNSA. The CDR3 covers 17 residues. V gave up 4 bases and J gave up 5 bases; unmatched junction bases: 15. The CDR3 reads CASSSRVSGQSRDTQYF. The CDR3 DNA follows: TGTGCCAGCAGCTCTAGGGTCTCGGGACAGTCGCGAGATACGCAGTATTTT.

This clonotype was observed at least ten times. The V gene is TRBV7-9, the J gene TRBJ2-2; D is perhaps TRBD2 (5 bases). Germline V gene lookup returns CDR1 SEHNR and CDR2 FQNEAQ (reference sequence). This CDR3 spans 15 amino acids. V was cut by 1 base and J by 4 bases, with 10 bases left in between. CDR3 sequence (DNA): TGTGCCAGCAGCTTAGTTTCTAGCAGCACCGGGGAGCTGTTTTTT. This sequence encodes CASSLVSSSTGELFF.

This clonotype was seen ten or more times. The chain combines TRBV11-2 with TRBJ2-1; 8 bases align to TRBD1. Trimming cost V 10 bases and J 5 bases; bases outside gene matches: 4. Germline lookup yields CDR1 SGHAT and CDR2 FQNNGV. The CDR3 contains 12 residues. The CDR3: CATQGENNEQFF. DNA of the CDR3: TGTGCCACACAGGGGGAAAACAATGAGCAGTTCTTC.

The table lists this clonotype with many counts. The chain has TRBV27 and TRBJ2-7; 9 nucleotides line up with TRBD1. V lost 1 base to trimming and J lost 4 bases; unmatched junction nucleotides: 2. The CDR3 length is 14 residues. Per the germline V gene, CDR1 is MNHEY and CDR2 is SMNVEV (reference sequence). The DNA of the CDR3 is TGTGCCAGCAGTTTATGGACAGGGGCGTACGAGCAGTACTTC. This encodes CASSLWTGAYEQYF.

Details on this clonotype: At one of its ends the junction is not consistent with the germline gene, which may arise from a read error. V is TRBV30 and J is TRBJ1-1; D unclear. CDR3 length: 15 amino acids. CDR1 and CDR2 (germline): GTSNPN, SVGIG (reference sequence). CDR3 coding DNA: TGCGCCTGGAGTGTACGGGGAAGTGGAAACACTGAAGCTTCCTTT. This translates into CAWSVRGSGNTEASF.

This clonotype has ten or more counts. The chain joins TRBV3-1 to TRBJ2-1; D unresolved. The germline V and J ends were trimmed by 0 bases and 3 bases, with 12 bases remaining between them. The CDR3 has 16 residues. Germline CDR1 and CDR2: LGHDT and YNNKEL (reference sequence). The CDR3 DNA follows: TGTGCCAGCAGCCAAGAGGGTCTGATGAACTACAATGAGCAGTTCTTC. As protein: CASSQEGLMNYNEQFF.

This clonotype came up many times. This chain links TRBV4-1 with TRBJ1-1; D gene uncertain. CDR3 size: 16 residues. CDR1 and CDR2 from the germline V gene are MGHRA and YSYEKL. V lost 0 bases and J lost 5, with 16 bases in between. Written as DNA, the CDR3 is TGCGCCAGCAGCCAAGAAAAACGAAAGGGTCGGACTGAAGCTTTCTTT. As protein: CASSQEKRKGRTEAFF.

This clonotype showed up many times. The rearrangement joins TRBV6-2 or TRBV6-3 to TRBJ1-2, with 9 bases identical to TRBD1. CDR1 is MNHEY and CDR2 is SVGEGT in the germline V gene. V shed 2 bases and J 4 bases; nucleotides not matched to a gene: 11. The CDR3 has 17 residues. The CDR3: CASSYGTGNGASYGYTF. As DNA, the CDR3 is TGTGCCAGCAGTTACGGGACAGGGAATGGGGCGAGCTATGGCTACACCTTC.

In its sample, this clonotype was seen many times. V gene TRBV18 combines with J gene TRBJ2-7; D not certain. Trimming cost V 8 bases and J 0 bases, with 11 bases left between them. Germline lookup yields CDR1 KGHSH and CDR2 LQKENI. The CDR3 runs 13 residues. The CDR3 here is CASSPPSSYEQYF. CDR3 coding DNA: TGTGCCAGCAGCCCACCCTCCTCCTACGAGCAGTACTTC.

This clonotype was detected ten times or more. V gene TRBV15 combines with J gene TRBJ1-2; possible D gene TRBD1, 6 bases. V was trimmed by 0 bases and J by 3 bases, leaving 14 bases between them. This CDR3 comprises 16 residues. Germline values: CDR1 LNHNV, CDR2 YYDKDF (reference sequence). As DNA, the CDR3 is TGTGCCACCAGCAGAGATCTCGGGGGCTATGACTATGGCTACACCTTC. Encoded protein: CATSRDLGGYDYGYTF.

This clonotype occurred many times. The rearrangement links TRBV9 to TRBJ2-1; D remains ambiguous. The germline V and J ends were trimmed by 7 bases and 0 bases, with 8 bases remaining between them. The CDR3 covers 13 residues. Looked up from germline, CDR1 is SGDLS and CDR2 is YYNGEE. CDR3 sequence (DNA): TGTGCCAGCGGACCGAACTCCTACAATGAGCAGTTCTTC. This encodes CASGPNSYNEQFF. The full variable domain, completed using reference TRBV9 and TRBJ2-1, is DSGVTQTPKHLITATGQRVTLRCSPRSGDLSVYWYQQSLDQGLQFLIQYYNGEERAKGNILERFSAQQFPDLHSELNLSSLELGDSALYFCASGPNSYNEQFFGPGTRLTVL.

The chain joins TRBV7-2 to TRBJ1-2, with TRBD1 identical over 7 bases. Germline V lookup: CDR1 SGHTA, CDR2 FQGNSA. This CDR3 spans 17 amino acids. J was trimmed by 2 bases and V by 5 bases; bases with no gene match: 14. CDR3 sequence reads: CASSPRTGDPRNYGYTF. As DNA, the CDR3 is TGTGCCAGCAGCCCGAGAACAGGGGACCCAAGGAACTATGGCTACACCTTC.

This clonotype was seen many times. CDR3 bases: TGTGCCTGGGGTTCCGGTCATGGCTATGGCTACACCTTC. Residues: CAWGSGHGYGYTF. The J gene is TRBJ1-2, the V gene TRBV30; D uncertain. Between the trimmed V and J ends, which lost 5 bases and 4 bases, there was a span of 14 bases. The CDR3 runs 13 residues. Germline CDR1 GTSNPN, CDR2 SVGIG (reference sequence).

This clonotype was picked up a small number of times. In nucleotides, the CDR3 is TGTGCCAGCAGACCGATCTCTAAGACCCAGTACTTC. Translation gives CASRPISKTQYF. The chain is built from TRBV7-3 and TRBJ2-5; no firm D call. The V end was cut by 6 bases, the J end by 6 bases, with 11 bases between. The CDR3 runs 12 residues. Germline CDR1 reads SGHTA; CDR2 reads FQGTGA. The complete variable domain, with remaining parts taken from reference TRBV7-3 and TRBJ2-5, reads GAGVSQTPSNKVTEKGKYVELRCDPISGHTALYWYRQSLGQGPEFLIYFQGTGAADDSGLPNDRFFAVRPEGSVSTLKIQRTERGDSAVYLCASRPISKTQYFGPGTRLLVL.

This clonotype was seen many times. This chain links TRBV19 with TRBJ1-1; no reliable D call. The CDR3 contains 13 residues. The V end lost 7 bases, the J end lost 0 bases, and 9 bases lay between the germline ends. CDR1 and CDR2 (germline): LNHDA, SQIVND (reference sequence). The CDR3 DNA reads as TGTGCCAGTACTCACCAGGTGAACACTGAAGCTTTCTTT. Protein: CASTHQVNTEAFF.

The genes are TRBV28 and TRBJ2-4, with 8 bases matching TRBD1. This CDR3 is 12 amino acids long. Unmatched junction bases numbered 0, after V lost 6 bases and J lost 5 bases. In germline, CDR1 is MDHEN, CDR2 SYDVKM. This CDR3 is CASRTGENIQYF. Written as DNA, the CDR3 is TGTGCCAGCAGGACAGGGGAAAACATTCAGTACTTC.

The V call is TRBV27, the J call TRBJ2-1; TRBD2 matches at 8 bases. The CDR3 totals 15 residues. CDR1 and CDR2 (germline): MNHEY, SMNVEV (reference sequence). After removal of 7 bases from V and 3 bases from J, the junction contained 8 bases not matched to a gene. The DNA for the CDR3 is TGTGCCAGCAACCGTGGGACTAGTTTCTACAATGAGCAGTTCTTC. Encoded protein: CASNRGTSFYNEQFF.

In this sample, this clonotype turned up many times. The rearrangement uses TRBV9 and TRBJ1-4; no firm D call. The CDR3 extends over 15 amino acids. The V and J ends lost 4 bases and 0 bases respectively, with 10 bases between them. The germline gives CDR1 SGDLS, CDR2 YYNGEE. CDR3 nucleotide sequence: TGTGCCAGCAGCCCCCACAGTGCAACTAATGAAAAACTGTTTTTT. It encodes CASSPHSATNEKLFF.

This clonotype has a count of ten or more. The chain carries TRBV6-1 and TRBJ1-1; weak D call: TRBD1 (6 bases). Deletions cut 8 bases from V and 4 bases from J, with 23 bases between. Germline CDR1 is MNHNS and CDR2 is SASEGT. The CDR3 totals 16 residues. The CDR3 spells CASRGTLVRSGTEAFF. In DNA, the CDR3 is TGTGCCAGCCGGGGGACATTAGTCAGATCTGGCACTGAAGCTTTCTTT.

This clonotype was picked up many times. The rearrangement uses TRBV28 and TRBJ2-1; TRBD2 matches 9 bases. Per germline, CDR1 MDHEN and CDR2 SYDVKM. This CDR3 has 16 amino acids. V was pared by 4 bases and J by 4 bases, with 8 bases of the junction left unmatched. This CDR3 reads CASSYAGTSLYNEQFF. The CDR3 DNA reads TGTGCCAGCAGTTACGCCGGGACTAGCTTGTACAATGAGCAGTTCTTC. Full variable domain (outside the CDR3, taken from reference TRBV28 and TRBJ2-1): DVKVTQSSRYLVKRTGEKVFLECVQDMDHENMFWYRQDPGLGLRLIYFSYDVKMKEKGDIPEGYSVSREKKERFSLILESASTNQTSMYLCASSYAGTSLYNEQFFGPGTRLTVL.

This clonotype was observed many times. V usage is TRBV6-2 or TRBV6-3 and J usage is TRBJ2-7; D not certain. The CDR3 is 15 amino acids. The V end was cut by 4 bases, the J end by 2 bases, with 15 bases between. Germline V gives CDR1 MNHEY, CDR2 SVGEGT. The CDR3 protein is CASSSSGPRTYEQYF. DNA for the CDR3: TGTGCCAGCAGTTCATCAGGCCCCAGGACCTACGAGCAGTACTTC.

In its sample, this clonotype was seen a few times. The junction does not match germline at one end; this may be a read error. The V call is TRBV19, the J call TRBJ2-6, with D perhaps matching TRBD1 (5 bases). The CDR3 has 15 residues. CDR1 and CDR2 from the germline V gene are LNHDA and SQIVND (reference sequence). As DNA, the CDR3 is TGTGCCAGTAGTATTGAAGGGGATGGGGCCAACGTCCTGGCTTTC. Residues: CASSIEGDGANVLAF.

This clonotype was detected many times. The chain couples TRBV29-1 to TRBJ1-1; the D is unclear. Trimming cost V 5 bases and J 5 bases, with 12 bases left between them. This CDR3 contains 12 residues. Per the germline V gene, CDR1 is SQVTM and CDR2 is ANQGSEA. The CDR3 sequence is CSVIRIGTEAFF. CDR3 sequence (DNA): TGCAGCGTTATTAGAATCGGGACTGAAGCTTTCTTT.

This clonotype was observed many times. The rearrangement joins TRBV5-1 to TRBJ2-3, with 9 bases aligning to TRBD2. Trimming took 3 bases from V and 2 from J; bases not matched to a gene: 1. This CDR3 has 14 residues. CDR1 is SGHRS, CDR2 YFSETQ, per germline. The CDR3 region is CASSSSGTTDTQYF. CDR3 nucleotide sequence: TGCGCCAGCAGCTCTAGCGGGACCACAGATACGCAGTATTTT.

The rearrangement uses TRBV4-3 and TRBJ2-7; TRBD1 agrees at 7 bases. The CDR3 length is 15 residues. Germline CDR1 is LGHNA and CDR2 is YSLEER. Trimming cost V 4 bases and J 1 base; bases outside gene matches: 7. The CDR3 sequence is CASSPSDRRSYEQYF. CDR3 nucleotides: TGCGCCAGCAGCCCCTCGGACAGGAGGTCCTACGAGCAGTACTTC.

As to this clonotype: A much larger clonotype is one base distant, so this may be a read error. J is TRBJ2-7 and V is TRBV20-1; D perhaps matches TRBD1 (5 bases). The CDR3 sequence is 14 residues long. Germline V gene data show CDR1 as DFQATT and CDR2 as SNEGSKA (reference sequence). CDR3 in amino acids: CSAGDPNDSYEQYF. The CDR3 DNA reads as TGCAGTGCTGGAGATCCGAACGACAGCTACGAGCAGTACTTC.